The 9 T cell receptor beta chains below come from one sample, sequenced in a study of cytomegalovirus exposure and HLA in healthy donors. The PCR ran on 60 Vbeta and 13 Jbeta primers. Here immunoSEQ multiplex PCR was the method, and the copy in TCRdb shows in-frame clones only, minus some. The sample holds approximately 110,000 clones, around three quarters seen once. Sequenced sample: PBMCs. All receptors come from a woman between 45 and 60 years old in good health and CMV-seropositive.

J is TRBJ2-3 and V is TRBV10-3, with D maybe TRBD1 (5 bases). CDR1 is ENHRY, CDR2 SYGVKD, per germline. Trimming left V 7 bases short and J 3 bases short, with 14 bases between. The length of the CDR3 is 14 residues. In nucleotides, the CDR3 is TGTGCCATCACGCAGGGCGAGTTGACAGATACGCAGTATTTT. As protein: CAITQGELTDTQYF.

This clone is a singleton in its sample. The chain carries TRBV10-3 and TRBJ2-2; D is perhaps TRBD2 (6 bases). V was shortened by 0 bases and J by 5 bases, with 10 bases between the two germline ends. In germline, CDR1 is ENHRY, CDR2 SYGVKD. This CDR3 spans 15 amino acids. The CDR3 is CAISESLASTGELFF. DNA for the CDR3: TGTGCCATCAGTGAGTCGCTAGCGAGTACCGGGGAGCTGTTTTTT.

The rearrangement joins TRBV7-3 to TRBJ2-5, with a possible D match to TRBD2 (5 bases). The length of the CDR3 is 14 residues. V lost 1 base to trimming and J lost 1 base, with 7 bases between them. The germline V gene encodes CDR1 SGHTA and CDR2 FQGTGA. DNA for the CDR3: TGTGCCAGCAGCTTAAGAGGGCCCCAAGAGACCCAGTACTTC. It specifies CASSLRGPQETQYF.

This chain connects TRBV6-5 to TRBJ2-7, with D perhaps TRBD1 (5 bases). The germline CDR1 and CDR2 sequences are MNHEY and SVGAGI. This CDR3 region has 13 residues. V lost 5 bases to trimming and J lost 2 bases, with 10 bases between them. In DNA form, the CDR3 reads TGTGCCAGCAGTGACTGGACAACCTACGAGCAGTACTTC. It specifies CASSDWTTYEQYF.

A word on this clone: At one of its ends the junction is not consistent with the germline gene, which may arise from a read error. The genes are TRBV29-1 and TRBJ2-4; maybe TRBD1 (6 bases). The CDR3 spans 13 residues. From germline, CDR1 is SQVTM and CDR2 ANQGSEA. CDR3 bases: TGCAGCGTCAAACAGGGTGACAAAAACAGTCAGTACTTC. Translated, it gives CSVKQGDKNSQYF.

This rearrangement joins TRBV5-4 to TRBJ2-3, with TRBD1 matching 9 bases. With V trimmed by 0 bases and J by 0 bases, 2 bases remained unmatched. This CDR3 has 16 residues. Germline CDR1 SGHNT, CDR2 YYREEE (reference sequence). CDR3 residues: CASSLAGTGSTDTQYF. The CDR3 DNA reads as TGTGCCAGCAGCTTGGCAGGGACAGGGAGCACAGATACGCAGTATTTT.

A few counts support this clone. The rearrangement links TRBV5-1 to TRBJ2-7; 7 positions match TRBD2. Germline CDR1 SGHRS, CDR2 YFSETQ. This CDR3 has 17 amino acids. V was pared by 0 bases and J by 4 bases, with 13 bases of the junction left unmatched. CDR3 in amino acids: CASSLASISAGVYEQYF. The CDR3 region has the DNA TGCGCCAGCAGCTTGGCCTCAATTTCGGCGGGGGTGTACGAGCAGTACTTC.

A remark on this clone: Other nucleotide sequences from this sample produce the same CDR3. The rearrangement uses TRBV19 and TRBJ1-1; D remains unclear. Trimming pared 5 bases from V and 1 base from J, leaving 11 bases between. CDR3 length: 14 residues. CDR1 and CDR2 from the germline V gene are LNHDA and SQIVND (reference sequence). The CDR3 loop is CASSLRTENTEAFF. CDR3 nucleotide sequence: TGTGCCAGTAGTCTCAGGACTGAGAACACTGAAGCTTTCTTT.

The rearrangement links TRBV19 to TRBJ2-7; TRBD2 matches at 14 bases. The CDR3 covers 17 residues. Germline loops: CDR1 LNHDA, CDR2 SQIVND (reference sequence). J was trimmed by 0 bases and V by 3 bases; bases with no gene match: 4. CDR3 sequence reads: CASSIGLAGGNSYEQYF. The CDR3 coding sequence is TGTGCCAGTAGTATTGGACTAGCGGGGGGAAACTCCTACGAGCAGTACTTC.